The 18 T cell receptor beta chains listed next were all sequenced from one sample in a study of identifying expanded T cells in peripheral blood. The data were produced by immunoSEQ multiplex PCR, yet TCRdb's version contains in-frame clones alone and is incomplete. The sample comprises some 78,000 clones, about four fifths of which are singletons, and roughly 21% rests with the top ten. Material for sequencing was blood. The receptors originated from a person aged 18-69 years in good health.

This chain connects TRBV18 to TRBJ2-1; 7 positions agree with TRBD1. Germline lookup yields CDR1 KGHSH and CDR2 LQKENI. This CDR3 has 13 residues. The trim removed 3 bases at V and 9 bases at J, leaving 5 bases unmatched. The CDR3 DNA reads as TGTGCCAGCTCACCGCTACAGGGGCCTGAGCAGTTCTTC. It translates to CASSPLQGPEQFF. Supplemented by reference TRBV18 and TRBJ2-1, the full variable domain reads NAGVMQNPRHLVRRRGQEARLRCSPMKGHSHVYWYRQLPEEGLKFMVYLQKENIIDESGMPKERFSAEFPKEGPSILRIQQVVRGDSAAYFCASSPLQGPEQFFGPGTRLTVL.

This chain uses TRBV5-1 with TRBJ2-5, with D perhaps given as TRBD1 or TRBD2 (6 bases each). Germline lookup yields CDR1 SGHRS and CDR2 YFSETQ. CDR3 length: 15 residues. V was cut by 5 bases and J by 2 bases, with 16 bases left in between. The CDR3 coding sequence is TGCGCCAGCAGAGAAGGAGGGGGTTCACAAGAGACCCAGTACTTC. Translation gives CASREGGGSQETQYF.

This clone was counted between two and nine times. For the CDR3, the DNA is TGTGCCAGTAGTATCCTCCCGGGACAGGGAACCTACGAGCAGTACTTC. This translates into CASSILPGQGTYEQYF. V usage is TRBV19 and J usage is TRBJ2-7, with 9 bases fitting TRBD1. The germline gives CDR1 LNHDA, CDR2 SQIVND (reference sequence). CDR3 length: 16 residues. The V and J ends lost 3 bases and 2 bases, in that order; junction bases with no gene match: 8.

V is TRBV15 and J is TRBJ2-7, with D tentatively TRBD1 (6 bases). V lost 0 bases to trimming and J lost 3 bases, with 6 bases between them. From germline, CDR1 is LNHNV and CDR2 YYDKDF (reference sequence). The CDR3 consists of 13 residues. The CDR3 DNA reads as TGTGCCACCAGCAGAGAGGACAGCTACGAGCAGTACTTC. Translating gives CATSREDSYEQYF.

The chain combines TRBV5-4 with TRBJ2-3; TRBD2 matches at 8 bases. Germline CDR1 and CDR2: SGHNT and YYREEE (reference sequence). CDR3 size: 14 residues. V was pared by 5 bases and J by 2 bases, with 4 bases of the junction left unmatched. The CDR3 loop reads CASRGGRPTDTQYF. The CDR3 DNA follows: TGTGCCAGCAGGGGCGGGAGGCCCACAGATACGCAGTATTTT.

The CDR3 DNA sequence: TGTGCCAGCGGTACCAGGGAGAATGAGCAGTTCTTC. This sequence encodes CASGTRENEQFF. The V gene is TRBV7-6, the J gene TRBJ2-1, with D possibly called TRBD1 or TRBD2 (5 bases each). Germline assignment: CDR1 SGHVS and CDR2 FNYEAQ. V was clipped by 8 bases and J by 7 bases, with 12 bases between them. The CDR3 totals 12 residues.

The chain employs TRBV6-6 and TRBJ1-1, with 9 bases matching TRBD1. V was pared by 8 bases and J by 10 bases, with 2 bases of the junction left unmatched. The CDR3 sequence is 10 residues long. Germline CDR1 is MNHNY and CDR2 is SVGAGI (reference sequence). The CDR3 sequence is CASGTGTAFF. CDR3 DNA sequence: TGTGCCAGCGGGACAGGGACAGCTTTCTTT.

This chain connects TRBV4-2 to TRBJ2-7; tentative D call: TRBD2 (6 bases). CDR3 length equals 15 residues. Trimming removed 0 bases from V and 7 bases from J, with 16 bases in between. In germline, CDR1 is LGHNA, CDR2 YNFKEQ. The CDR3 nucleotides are TGTGCCAGCAGCCAAGAAGAAGGACTAACTTTAGAGCAGTACTTC. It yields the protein CASSQEEGLTLEQYF.

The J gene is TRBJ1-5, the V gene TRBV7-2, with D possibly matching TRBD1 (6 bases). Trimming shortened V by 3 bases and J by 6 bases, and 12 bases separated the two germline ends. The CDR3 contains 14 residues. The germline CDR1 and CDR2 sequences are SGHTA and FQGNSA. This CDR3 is CASSFGGLGQPQHF. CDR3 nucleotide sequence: TGTGCCAGCAGCTTCGGGGGGCTGGGTCAGCCCCAGCATTTT.

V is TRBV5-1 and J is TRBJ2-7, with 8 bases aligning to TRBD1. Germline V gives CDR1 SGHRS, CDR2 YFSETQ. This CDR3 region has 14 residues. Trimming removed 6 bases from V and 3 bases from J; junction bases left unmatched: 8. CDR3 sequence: CASTLGDRGYEQYF. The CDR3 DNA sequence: TGCGCCAGCACTCTCGGTGACAGGGGCTACGAGCAGTACTTC.

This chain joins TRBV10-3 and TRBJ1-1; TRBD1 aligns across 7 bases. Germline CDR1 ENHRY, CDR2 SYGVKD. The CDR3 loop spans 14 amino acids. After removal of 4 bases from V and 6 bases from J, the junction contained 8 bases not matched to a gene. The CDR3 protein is CAISVEGAASEAFF. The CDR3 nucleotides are TGTGCCATCAGTGTGGAGGGGGCTGCCTCTGAAGCTTTCTTT.

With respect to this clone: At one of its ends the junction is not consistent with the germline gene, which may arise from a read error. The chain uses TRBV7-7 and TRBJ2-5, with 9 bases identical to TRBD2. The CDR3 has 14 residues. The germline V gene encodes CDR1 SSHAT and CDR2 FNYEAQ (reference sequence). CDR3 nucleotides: TGTGCTAGCAATAGCGGGGGTCCACAAGAGACCCAGTACTTC. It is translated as CASNSGGPQETQYF.

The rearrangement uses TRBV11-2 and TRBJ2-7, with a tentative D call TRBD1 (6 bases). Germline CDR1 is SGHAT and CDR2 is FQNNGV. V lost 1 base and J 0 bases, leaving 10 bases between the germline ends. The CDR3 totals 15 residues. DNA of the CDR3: TGTGCCAGCAGCTTAGCAGGGGCCAGCTCCTACGAGCAGTACTTC. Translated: CASSLAGASSYEQYF. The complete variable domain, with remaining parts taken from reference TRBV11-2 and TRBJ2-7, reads EAGVAQSPRYKIIEKRQSVAFWCNPISGHATLYWYQQILGQGPKLLIQFQNNGVVDDSQLPKDRFSAERLKGVDSTLKIQPAKLEDSAVYLCASSLAGASSYEQYFGPGTRLTVT.

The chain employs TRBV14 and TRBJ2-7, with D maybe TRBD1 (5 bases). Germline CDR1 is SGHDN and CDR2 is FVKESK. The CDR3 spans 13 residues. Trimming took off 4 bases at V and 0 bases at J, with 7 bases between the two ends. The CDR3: CASSRQTSYEQYF. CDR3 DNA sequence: TGTGCCAGCAGCCGACAGACCTCCTACGAGCAGTACTTC.

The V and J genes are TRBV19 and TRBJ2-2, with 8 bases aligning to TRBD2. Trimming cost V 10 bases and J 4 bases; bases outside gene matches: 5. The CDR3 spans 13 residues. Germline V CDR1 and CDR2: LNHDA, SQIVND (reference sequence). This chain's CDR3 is CAIAGLTTGELFF. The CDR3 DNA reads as TGTGCCATAGCGGGACTAACCACCGGGGAGCTGTTTTTT. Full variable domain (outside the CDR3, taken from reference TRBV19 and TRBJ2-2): DGGITQSPKYLFRKEGQNVTLSCEQNLNHDAMYWYRQDPGQGLRLIYYSQIVNDFQKGDIAEGYSVSREKKESFPLTVTSAQKNPTAFYLCAIAGLTTGELFFGEGSRLTVL.

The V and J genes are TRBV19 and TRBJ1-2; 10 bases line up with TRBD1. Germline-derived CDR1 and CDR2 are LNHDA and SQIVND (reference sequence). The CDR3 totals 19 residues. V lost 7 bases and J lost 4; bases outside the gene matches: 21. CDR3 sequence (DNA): TGTGCCAGTAAAGGATCGGGTCCCGGGACAGGGGTTAAGGGCTATGGCTACACCTTC. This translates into CASKGSGPGTGVKGYGYTF.

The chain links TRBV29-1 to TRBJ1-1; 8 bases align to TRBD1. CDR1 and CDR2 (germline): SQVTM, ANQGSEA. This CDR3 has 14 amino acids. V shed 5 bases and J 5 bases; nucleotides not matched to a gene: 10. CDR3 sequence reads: CSVPQGGARTEAFF. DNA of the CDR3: TGCAGCGTTCCACAGGGGGGGGCGAGGACTGAAGCTTTCTTT.

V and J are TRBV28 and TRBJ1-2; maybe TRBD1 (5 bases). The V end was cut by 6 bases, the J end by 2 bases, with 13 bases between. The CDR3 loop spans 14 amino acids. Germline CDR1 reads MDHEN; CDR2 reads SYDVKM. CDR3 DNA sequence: TGTGCCAGCAGCACCCACCCAGGGAACTATGGCTACACCTTC. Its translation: CASSTHPGNYGYTF.